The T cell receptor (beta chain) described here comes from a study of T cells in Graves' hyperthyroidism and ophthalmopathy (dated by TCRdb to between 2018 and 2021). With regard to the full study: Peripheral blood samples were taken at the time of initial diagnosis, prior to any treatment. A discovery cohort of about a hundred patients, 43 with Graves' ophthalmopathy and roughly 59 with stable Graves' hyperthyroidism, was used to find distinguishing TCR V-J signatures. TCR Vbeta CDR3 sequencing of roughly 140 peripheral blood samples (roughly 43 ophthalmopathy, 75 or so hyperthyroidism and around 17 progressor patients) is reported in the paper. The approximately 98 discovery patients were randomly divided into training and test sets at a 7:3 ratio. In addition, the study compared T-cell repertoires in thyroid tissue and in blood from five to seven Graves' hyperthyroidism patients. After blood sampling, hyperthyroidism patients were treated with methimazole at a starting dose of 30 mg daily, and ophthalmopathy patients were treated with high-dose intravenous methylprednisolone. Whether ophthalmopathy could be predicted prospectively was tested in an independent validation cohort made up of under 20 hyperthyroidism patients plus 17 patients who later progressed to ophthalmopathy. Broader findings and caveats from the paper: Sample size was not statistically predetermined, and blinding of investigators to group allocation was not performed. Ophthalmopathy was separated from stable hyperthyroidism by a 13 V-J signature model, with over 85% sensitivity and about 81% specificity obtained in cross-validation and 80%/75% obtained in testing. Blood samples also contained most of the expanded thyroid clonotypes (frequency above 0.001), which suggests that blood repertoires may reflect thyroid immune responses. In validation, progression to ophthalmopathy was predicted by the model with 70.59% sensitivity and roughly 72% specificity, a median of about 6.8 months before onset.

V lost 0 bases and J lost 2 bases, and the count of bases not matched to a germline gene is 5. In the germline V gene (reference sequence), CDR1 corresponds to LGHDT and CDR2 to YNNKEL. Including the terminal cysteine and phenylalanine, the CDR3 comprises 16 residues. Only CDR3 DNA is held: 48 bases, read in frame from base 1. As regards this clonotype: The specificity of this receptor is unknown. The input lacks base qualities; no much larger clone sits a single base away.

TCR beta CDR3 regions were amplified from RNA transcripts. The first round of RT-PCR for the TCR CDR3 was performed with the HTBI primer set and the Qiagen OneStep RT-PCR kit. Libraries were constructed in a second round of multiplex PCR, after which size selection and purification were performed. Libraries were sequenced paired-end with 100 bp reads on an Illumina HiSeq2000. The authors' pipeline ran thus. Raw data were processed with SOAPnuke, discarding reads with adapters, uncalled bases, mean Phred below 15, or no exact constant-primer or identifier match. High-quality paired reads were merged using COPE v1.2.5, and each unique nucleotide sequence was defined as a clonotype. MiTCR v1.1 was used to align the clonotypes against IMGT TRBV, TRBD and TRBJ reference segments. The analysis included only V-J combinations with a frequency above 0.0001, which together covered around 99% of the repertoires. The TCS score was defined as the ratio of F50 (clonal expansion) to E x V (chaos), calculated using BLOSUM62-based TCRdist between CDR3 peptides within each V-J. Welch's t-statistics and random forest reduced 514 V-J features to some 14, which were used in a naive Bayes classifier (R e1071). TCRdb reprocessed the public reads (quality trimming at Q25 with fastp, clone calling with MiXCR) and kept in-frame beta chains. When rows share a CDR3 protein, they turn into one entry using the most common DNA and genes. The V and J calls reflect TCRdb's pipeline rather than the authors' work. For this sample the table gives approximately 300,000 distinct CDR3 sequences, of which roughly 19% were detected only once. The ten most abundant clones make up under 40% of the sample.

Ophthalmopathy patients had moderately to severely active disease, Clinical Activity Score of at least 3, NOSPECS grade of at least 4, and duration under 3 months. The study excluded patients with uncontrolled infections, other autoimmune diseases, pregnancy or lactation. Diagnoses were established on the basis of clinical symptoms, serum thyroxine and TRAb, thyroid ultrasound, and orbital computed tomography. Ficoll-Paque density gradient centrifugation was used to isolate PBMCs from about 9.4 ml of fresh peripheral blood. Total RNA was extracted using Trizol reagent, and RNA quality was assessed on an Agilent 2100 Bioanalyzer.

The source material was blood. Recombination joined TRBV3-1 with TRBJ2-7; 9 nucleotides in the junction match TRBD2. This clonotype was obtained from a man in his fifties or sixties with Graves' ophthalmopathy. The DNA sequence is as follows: TGTGCCAGCAGCCAAGATAATAAGCGGGGGGCCTACGAGCAGTACTTC. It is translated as CASSQDNKRGAYEQYF.